These 17 T cell receptor beta chains came from one sample sequenced in a study of regulatory T cells in long-lasting Graves disease (dated by TCRdb to about 2021). Read against the paper, the sample's time point label means: newly diagnosed GD, antithyroid drugs for less than 3 months. RNA was extracted from PBMCs in TRIzol for both TCR sequencing and RNA sequencing. The library was built by means of multiplex PCR. The instrument given in TCRdb is Illumina HiSeq 4000. To build TCR beta libraries, CDR3 regions were amplified by Arm-PCR using iRepertoire HTBI primers. Clones were called with MiXCR by TCRdb after fastp trimmed the public reads at Q25, and only in-frame beta chains were retained. Each entry merges the rows of one CDR3 protein and shows their most common DNA and genes. Counted in this sample were roughly 520,000 distinct CDR3 sequences; approximately 12% of them appeared once. 7.5% to 9% of the sample comes from the top ten.

The same data also went into a second study, on T cells in Graves' hyperthyroidism and ophthalmopathy.

Sequencing was performed on peripheral blood mononuclear cells (PBMCs), taken at new diagnosis, from a patient treated with antithyroid drugs. These receptors came from a woman aged 30 to 39 with Graves disease. Donor details come from another sample of the same person, matched by shared clones.

The V and J genes are TRBV4-1 and TRBJ1-1, with D hard to call. Germline V gene sequence: CDR1 MGHRA, CDR2 YSYEKL. The CDR3 extends over 13 amino acids. Trimming removed 0 bases from V and 6 bases from J, with 8 bases in between. CDR3 residues: CASSQDVTAEAFF. CDR3 sequence (DNA): TGCGCCAGCAGCCAAGATGTTACGGCTGAAGCTTTCTTT.

This clonotype was counted at least ten times. Mismatch with germline at one junction end may stem from a read error. V usage is TRBV7-2 and J usage is TRBJ2-3; the match to TRBD2 covers 9 bases. CDR1 and CDR2 from the germline V gene are SGHTA and FQGNSA. CDR3 length equals 14 residues. Here the CDR3 DNA reads TGTGCCAGCAGCCCTGGGACTAGCAGAGATACGCAGTATTTT. Translated: CASSPGTSRDTQYF.

This clonotype was seen ten or more times. The chain recombines TRBV19 with TRBJ1-1; 9 positions agree with TRBD1. Unmatched junction bases numbered 7, after V lost 3 bases and J lost 5 bases. This CDR3 contains 15 residues. Germline V CDR1 and CDR2: LNHDA, SQIVND (reference sequence). This CDR3 reads CASSILTGGRTEAFF. The CDR3 DNA is TGTGCCAGTAGTATCCTTACAGGGGGCCGGACTGAAGCTTTCTTT.

V and J are TRBV3-1 and TRBJ2-3; D may be TRBD1 (6 bases). The ends were cut back, 0 bases at V and 8 bases at J, with 12 bases in the middle. Germline V lookup: CDR1 LGHDT, CDR2 YNNKEL (reference sequence). This CDR3 has 14 residues. This CDR3 is CASSQEGATGTQYF. The DNA for the CDR3 is TGTGCCAGCAGCCAAGAGGGGGCGACTGGTACGCAGTATTTT.

V gene TRBV19 combines with J gene TRBJ1-5; D is uncertain. The V gene lost 6 bases and the J gene lost 0 bases, with 6 bases spanning the gap. This CDR3 spans 13 amino acids. Per the germline V gene, CDR1 is LNHDA and CDR2 is SQIVND (reference sequence). As DNA, the CDR3 is TGTGCCAGTAGCCAGAATAGCAATCAGCCCCAGCATTTT. Its translation: CASSQNSNQPQHF.

This clonotype appeared many times. V gene TRBV27 combines with J gene TRBJ2-5, with a weak D call TRBD1 (6 bases). The CDR3 covers 15 residues. Germline-derived CDR1 and CDR2 are MNHEY and SMNVEV (reference sequence). V dropped 2 bases and J dropped 2 bases, with 12 bases sitting between them. The CDR3: CASSLVGGTQETQYF. In nucleotides, the CDR3 is TGTGCCAGCAGTTTAGTTGGTGGGACACAAGAGACCCAGTACTTC.

In its sample, this clonotype was seen many times. CDR3 sequence (DNA): TGTGCCAGCAGCTTGGGGCGGAGCCCTAACACCGGGGAGCTGTTTTTT. Amino acid sequence: CASSLGRSPNTGELFF. The chain is built from TRBV7-9 and TRBJ2-2; perhaps TRBD1 as D (5 bases). V lost 3 bases and J lost 2, with 13 bases in between. The germline V gene encodes CDR1 SEHNR and CDR2 FQNEAQ (reference sequence). The CDR3 is 16 amino acids.

This clonotype was found many times. The chain combines TRBV19 with TRBJ1-1; D may be TRBD1 (5 bases). The CDR3 has 12 residues. Trimming left V 7 bases short and J 1 base short, with 7 bases between. Germline values: CDR1 LNHDA, CDR2 SQIVND (reference sequence). This CDR3 reads CASKGENTEAFF. CDR3 bases: TGTGCCAGTAAAGGGGAGAACACTGAAGCTTTCTTT.

V usage is TRBV28 and J usage is TRBJ2-2, with 13 bases that match TRBD2. Per the germline V gene, CDR1 is MDHEN and CDR2 is SYDVKM. The CDR3 has 18 residues. Trimming removed 5 bases from V and 5 bases from J; junction bases left unmatched: 11. Here the CDR3 reads CASSPPGLAGVFTGELFF. The CDR3 region has the DNA TGTGCCAGCAGTCCCCCCGGACTAGCGGGAGTTTTTACCGGGGAGCTGTTTTTT. Using reference TRBV28 and TRBJ2-2 for the parts outside the CDR3, the full variable domain is DVKVTQSSRYLVKRTGEKVFLECVQDMDHENMFWYRQDPGLGLRLIYFSYDVKMKEKGDIPEGYSVSREKKERFSLILESASTNQTSMYLCASSPPGLAGVFTGELFFGEGSRLTVL.

This clonotype has at least ten counts. The CDR3 region is CASIKRTNSGNTIYF. The DNA of the CDR3 is TGTGCCAGCATTAAACGGACAAACTCTGGAAACACCATATATTTT. The chain employs TRBV2 and TRBJ1-3, with D possibly being TRBD1 (5 bases). The germline V gene encodes CDR1 SNHLY and CDR2 FYNNEI. The CDR3 contains 15 residues. Deletions cut 7 bases from V and 0 bases from J, with 13 bases between.

To note about this clonotype: Germline and junction disagree at one end, which may indicate a read error. The rearrangement links TRBV7-2 to TRBJ2-1; weak D call: TRBD1 (6 bases). The CDR3 is made up of 15 amino acids. From germline, CDR1 is SGHTA and CDR2 FQGNSA. The CDR3 DNA follows: TGTGCCAGCAGCCCAGACCGAATGAGGGACAATGAGCAGTTATTC. Amino acid sequence: CASSPDRMRDNEQLF.

This clonotype was detected many times. The chain combines TRBV29-1 with TRBJ2-7; weak D call: TRBD2 (5 bases). Trimming stripped 4 bases from V and 5 bases from J, with 15 bases between. The CDR3 consists of 13 residues. Germline V gene sequence: CDR1 SQVTM, CDR2 ANQGSEA. CDR3 loop: CSVVSGRSHEQYF. The CDR3 coding sequence is TGCAGCGTTGTGAGCGGCAGGTCCCACGAGCAGTACTTC.

There are many counts of this clonotype. J is TRBJ2-7 and V is TRBV2; D gene uncertain. Germline V lookup: CDR1 SNHLY, CDR2 FYNNEI. The CDR3 has 12 residues. V lost 2 bases and J lost 2, with 4 bases in between. DNA of the CDR3: TGTGCCAGCAGTGAACTAGCCTACGAGCAGTACTTC. Protein sequence: CASSELAYEQYF.

The chain combines TRBV6-1 with TRBJ1-1; no clear D gene. Trimming left V 3 bases short and J 10 bases short, with 9 bases between. This CDR3 has 11 amino acids. Germline V gene data show CDR1 as MNHNS and CDR2 as SASEGT. For the CDR3, the DNA is TGTGCCAGCAGTGACCGCTTAGGAGCTTTCTTT. Its protein product is CASSDRLGAFF.

This clonotype has at least ten counts. The V gene is TRBV28, the J gene TRBJ1-3; 12 nucleotides agree with TRBD1. J was trimmed by 0 bases and V by 6 bases; bases with no gene match: 6. The CDR3 is made up of 17 amino acids. Germline V CDR1 and CDR2: MDHEN, SYDVKM. The CDR3 spells CASSLGQGASSGNTIYF. The CDR3 coding sequence is TGTGCCAGCAGCCTGGGACAGGGGGCCAGCTCTGGAAACACCATATATTTT.

This clonotype was observed many times. This chain uses TRBV19 with TRBJ2-7; possible D gene TRBD2, 5 bases. The germline CDR1 and CDR2 sequences are LNHDA and SQIVND (reference sequence). V was cut by 6 bases and J by 3 bases, with 18 bases left in between. The CDR3 contains 15 residues. The CDR3 DNA sequence: TGTGCCAGTAGCCCCTGGGGAGTTGGGTTCTACGAGCAGTACTTC. It codes for CASSPWGVGFYEQYF.

This clonotype was seen at least ten times. The chain links TRBV6-2 or TRBV6-3 to TRBJ1-1; D may be TRBD1 (6 bases). Trimming left V 4 bases short and J 1 base short, with 10 bases between. The germline V gene encodes CDR1 MNHEY and CDR2 SVGEGT. This CDR3 region has 14 residues. CDR3 coding DNA: TGTGCCAGCAGTTCACAGGGACGGAACACTGAAGCTTTCTTT. Protein: CASSSQGRNTEAFF.